The 19 T cell receptor beta chains presented below share a single source sample, sequenced in a study of cytomegalovirus exposure and HLA in healthy donors. Primers included in the PCR were 60 Vbeta and 13 Jbeta primers. The table came from immunoSEQ multiplex PCR; TCRdb's copy has only in-frame clones and leaves some out. The data contain under 200,000 clones, 65% to 85% of them seen just once; the ten biggest clones take up approximately 6.8%. What was sequenced was PBMCs. These receptor sequences come from a male donor in good health and CMV-seropositive.

V is TRBV18 and J is TRBJ1-6; D ambiguous. The V gene's germline CDR1 is KGHSH and CDR2 LQKENI. The CDR3 has 12 amino acids. Trimming cost V 6 bases and J 6 bases, with 6 bases left between them. The CDR3 DNA follows: TGTGCCAGCTCCCGGGGTAATTCACCCCTCCACTTT. It specifies CASSRGNSPLHF.

V gene TRBV28 combines with J gene TRBJ2-3; maybe TRBD2 (6 bases). The CDR3 is made up of 19 amino acids. The germline V and J ends were trimmed by 1 base and 1 base, with 21 bases remaining between them. Germline CDR1 and CDR2: MDHEN and SYDVKM. The CDR3 coding sequence is TGTGCCAGCAGTTTATACGGTAACTTAAGGGGCGGGGGCACAGATACGCAGTATTTT. Protein sequence: CASSLYGNLRGGGTDTQYF.

The chain recombines TRBV7-2 with TRBJ1-4; a weak D match, TRBD1 (6 bases). Germline-derived CDR1 and CDR2 are SGHTA and FQGNSA. Trimming shortened V by 2 bases and J by 7 bases, and 23 bases separated the two germline ends. The CDR3 contains 18 residues. The CDR3 protein is CASSLRGGARSSSEKLFF. As DNA, the CDR3 is TGTGCCAGCAGCTTAAGGGGGGGGGCGCGGAGTTCGAGTGAAAAACTGTTTTTT.

This chain joins TRBV27 and TRBJ2-5; 7 bases agree with TRBD1. The end of the DNA fits TRBJ2-7 better, so the J call may be wrong. This CDR3 is built from 14 residues. Per germline, CDR1 MNHEY and CDR2 SMNVEV (reference sequence). CDR3 nucleotides: TGTGCCAGCAGTCCATCCGGACAGGTGTACGAGCAGTACTTC. It yields the protein CASSPSGQVYEQYF.

The chain combines TRBV11-2 with TRBJ2-7, with 7 nucleotides matching TRBD1. Trimming at V came to 0 bases and at J to 2 bases, leaving 4 bases not matched to a gene. The CDR3 is 15 amino acids. CDR1 is SGHAT and CDR2 is FQNNGV in the germline V gene. Here the CDR3 DNA reads TGTGCCAGCAGCTTAGAGGGGACAGTAGCCTACGAGCAGTACTTC. As protein: CASSLEGTVAYEQYF.

The V gene is TRBV25-1, the J gene TRBJ2-7; TRBD2 might be the D (5 bases). Germline V lookup: CDR1 MGHDK, CDR2 SYGVNS. This CDR3 is built from 14 residues. The ends were cut back, 6 bases at V and 3 bases at J, with 15 bases in the middle. In DNA, the CDR3 is TGTGCCAGCAGCCCGGACTCTCAACACTACGAGCAGTACTTC. This gives the protein CASSPDSQHYEQYF.

This clone showed up just once. The chain joins TRBV19 to TRBJ1-2; 8 bases fit TRBD1. This CDR3 contains 14 residues. Trimming at V came to 5 bases and at J to 7 bases, leaving 9 bases not matched to a gene. CDR1 and CDR2 from the germline V gene are LNHDA and SQIVND (reference sequence). CDR3 region: CASSSRTGLTGYTF. DNA for the CDR3: TGTGCCAGTAGTTCACGGACAGGGTTGACTGGCTACACCTTC.

The chain recombines TRBV7-9 with TRBJ2-7, with D maybe TRBD2 (5 bases). In germline, CDR1 is SEHNR, CDR2 FQNEAQ (reference sequence). This CDR3 comprises 11 residues. The V end lost 5 bases, the J end lost 7 bases, and 9 bases lay between the germline ends. The CDR3 spells CASSVGLEQYF. In DNA form, the CDR3 reads TGTGCCAGCAGCGTAGGACTGGAGCAGTACTTC.

The chain combines TRBV5-4 with TRBJ2-3; TRBD2 aligns across 10 bases. The V and J ends lost 3 bases and 5 bases, in that order; junction bases with no gene match: 6. Germline V gene data show CDR1 as SGHNT and CDR2 as YYREEE (reference sequence). This CDR3 is built from 15 residues. The CDR3 sequence is CASSSSGRGRDTQYF. The CDR3 DNA reads as TGTGCCAGCAGCTCTAGCGGGAGAGGTCGAGATACGCAGTATTTT.

The chain carries TRBV18 and TRBJ1-1; 8 bases are shared with TRBD1. CDR1 is KGHSH, CDR2 LQKENI, per germline. J was trimmed by 0 bases and V by 3 bases; bases with no gene match: 6. The CDR3 has 16 amino acids. The CDR3, as DNA: TGTGCCAGCTCACCTAAGCGACAGGGGATGAACACTGAAGCTTTCTTT. Its translation: CASSPKRQGMNTEAFF.

V usage is TRBV7-9 and J usage is TRBJ2-5; no clear D. The CDR3 has 11 amino acids. V dropped 5 bases and J dropped 11 bases, with 12 bases sitting between them. CDR1 and CDR2 from the germline V gene are SEHNR and FQNEAQ (reference sequence). CDR3 loop: CASSLRHQQYF. The DNA of the CDR3 is TGTGCCAGCAGCCTTCGACATCAGCAGTACTTC.

This clone was detected only a few times. The V and J genes are TRBV5-4 and TRBJ2-6, with 7 bases fitting TRBD1. The trim removed 0 bases at V and 2 bases at J, leaving 2 bases unmatched. The CDR3 contains 16 residues. Germline-derived CDR1 and CDR2 are SGHNT and YYREEE (reference sequence). As DNA, the CDR3 is TGTGCCAGCAGCTTGGGGGGGACAGCTGGGGCCAACGTCCTGACTTTC. This encodes CASSLGGTAGANVLTF.

This clone has just a few counts. This chain connects TRBV19 to TRBJ2-4; tentative D call: TRBD1 (5 bases). Germline V lookup: CDR1 LNHDA, CDR2 SQIVND (reference sequence). The CDR3 extends over 14 amino acids. V shed 8 bases and J shed 2 bases, with 13 bases lying between them. The CDR3 DNA sequence: TGTGCCAGTGGGTTTCAGGGAACCAAAAACATTCAGTACTTC. It is translated as CASGFQGTKNIQYF.

The J gene is TRBJ2-3, the V gene TRBV19; possible D gene TRBD2, 5 bases. The ends were cut back, 4 bases at V and 2 bases at J, with 10 bases in the middle. This CDR3 spans 14 amino acids. Germline loops: CDR1 LNHDA, CDR2 SQIVND (reference sequence). The CDR3 region has the DNA TGTGCCAGTAGTAGGACTGGGGTCACAGATACGCAGTATTTT. This gives the protein CASSRTGVTDTQYF.

This chain links TRBV18 with TRBJ1-5, with 7 bases that match TRBD1. The CDR3 covers 15 residues. V shed 4 bases and J 0 bases; nucleotides not matched to a gene: 3. Germline V gene lookup returns CDR1 KGHSH and CDR2 LQKENI. This CDR3 reads CASSRTGNSNQPQHF. Written as DNA, the CDR3 is TGTGCCAGCTCACGGACAGGAAATAGCAATCAGCCCCAGCATTTT.

For the CDR3, the DNA is TGCGCCAGCAGCCAAGATTGGGCAGGGGATCAGCCCCAGCATTTT. This encodes CASSQDWAGDQPQHF. The chain links TRBV4-3 to TRBJ1-5, with D perhaps TRBD1 (6 bases). CDR1 is LGHNA and CDR2 is YSLEER in the germline V gene. Trimming took 0 bases from V and 5 from J, leaving 11 bases between them. The CDR3 length is 15 residues.

The chain joins TRBV27 to TRBJ1-2; no firm D call. The V gene lost 7 bases and the J gene lost 0 bases, with 15 bases spanning the gap. The CDR3 is 15 amino acids. CDR1 MNHEY and CDR2 SMNVEV come from the germline V gene (reference sequence). Here the CDR3 DNA reads TGTGCCAGCAAATACGTTTCAGGCGCTAACTATGGCTACACCTTC. Translating gives CASKYVSGANYGYTF.

This clone appeared once. The genes are TRBV7-8 and TRBJ2-7, with 14 positions matching TRBD2. The CDR3 runs 19 residues. J gave up 0 bases and V 1 base, and 8 bases lay outside the gene matches. Germline V gives CDR1 SGHVS, CDR2 FQNEAQ. CDR3 DNA: TGTGCCAGCAGCTTAGGAAGGGGACTAGCGGGAGTTGGCTCCTACGAGCAGTACTTC. Amino acids: CASSLGRGLAGVGSYEQYF.

The rearrangement joins TRBV7-9 to TRBJ2-1; a possible D gene is TRBD2 (5 bases). Germline CDR1 reads SEHNR; CDR2 reads FQNEAQ (reference sequence). The CDR3 consists of 14 residues. The V and J ends lost 4 bases and 10 bases respectively, with 17 bases between them. CDR3 nucleotides: TGTGCCAGCAGCTACCGATACGAGGGCGACGAGCAGTTCTTC. Residues: CASSYRYEGDEQFF.